These 29 T cell receptor beta chains share one sample of origin, sequenced in a study of cytomegalovirus exposure and HLA in healthy donors. Using immunoSEQ multiplex PCR, the repertoire was profiled, and TCRdb retains in-frame clones only, with some absent. The data show 180,000 or so clones, approximately 86% seen once. Sequencing used PBMCs. Receptors were obtained from a young man in good health and CMV-seropositive.

The V gene is TRBV5-5, the J gene TRBJ1-5; 9 bases are shared with TRBD1. The germline gives CDR1 SGHKS, CDR2 YYEKEE (reference sequence). Unmatched junction bases numbered 5, after V lost 4 bases and J lost 9 bases. CDR3 length: 13 residues. Here the CDR3 DNA reads TGTGCCAGCAGCGTGGACAGGGGTTGGCCCCAGCATTTT. This sequence encodes CASSVDRGWPQHF.

The chain employs TRBV6-5 and TRBJ2-1; D remains unclear. In germline, CDR1 is MNHEY, CDR2 SVGAGI. V was trimmed by 5 bases and J by 8 bases, leaving 10 bases between them. The CDR3 totals 12 residues. The CDR3 coding sequence is TGTGCCAGCAGTGGGCCAGCCGATGAGCAGTTCTTC. Translation: CASSGPADEQFF.

This chain connects TRBV4-1 to TRBJ2-1; TRBD2 might be the D (6 bases). The CDR3 is 17 residues long. Looked up from germline, CDR1 is MGHRA and CDR2 is YSYEKL. Between the trimmed V and J ends, which lost 3 bases and 0 bases, there was a span of 15 bases. Here the CDR3 DNA reads TGCGCCAGCAGCCAGCCTCTAGCGACCCCCTCCTACAATGAGCAGTTCTTC. It yields the protein CASSQPLATPSYNEQFF.

The CDR3 here is CASSRRTSGNEQYF. CDR3 DNA sequence: TGTGCCAGCAGCCGTAGGACTAGCGGGAACGAGCAGTACTTC. V usage is TRBV9 and J usage is TRBJ2-7, with 12 bases matching TRBD2. CDR3 size: 14 residues. The J segment lost 5 bases and the V segment lost 4 bases, leaving 4 bases of the junction unmatched. Germline CDR1 is SGDLS and CDR2 is YYNGEE. Full variable domain (rest looked up from reference TRBV9 and TRBJ2-7): DSGVTQTPKHLITATGQRVTLRCSPRSGDLSVYWYQQSLDQGLQFLIQYYNGEERAKGNILERFSAQQFPDLHSELNLSSLELGDSALYFCASSRRTSGNEQYFGPGTRLTVT.

The chain carries TRBV29-1 and TRBJ1-1, with D unresolved. Germline V gene lookup returns CDR1 SQVTM and CDR2 ANQGSEA. Trimming cost V 1 base and J 11 bases, with 14 bases left between them. This CDR3 has 12 residues. The CDR3 nucleotides are TGCAGCGTTGAAGGCCGGGCGGGATACGCTTTCTTT. Translation: CSVEGRAGYAFF.

This rearrangement joins TRBV27 to TRBJ2-3; 7 nucleotides agree with TRBD1. CDR1 is MNHEY, CDR2 SMNVEV, per germline (reference sequence). The CDR3 length is 14 residues. V was clipped by 6 bases and J by 2 bases; unmatched bases: 5. The CDR3 nucleotides are TGTGCCAGCAGCCCTGGGACAGCCACAGATACGCAGTATTTT. Protein sequence: CASSPGTATDTQYF.

The chain links TRBV7-2 to TRBJ1-4; possible D gene TRBD1, 6 bases. Trimming took off 5 bases at V and 3 bases at J, with 13 bases between the two ends. CDR1 is SGHTA and CDR2 is FQGNSA in the germline V gene. CDR3 length: 15 amino acids. The CDR3 DNA is TGTGCCAGCAGCCTGGAAAGACAGGCTAATGAAAAACTGTTTTTT. Translation gives CASSLERQANEKLFF.

The chain recombines TRBV21-1 with TRBJ2-6; the table's TRBD2 call for D was not verified on the DNA. TRBV21-1 constitutes a pseudogene. The CDR3 has 16 residues. This CDR3 is CASSKMLISGANVLTF. The CDR3 DNA sequence: TGTGCCAGCAGCAAAATGTTAATCTCTGGGGCCAACGTCCTGACTTTC.

This chain's CDR3 is CAISESLADYSYEQYF. CDR3 DNA sequence: TGTGCCATCAGTGAGTCGCTAGCGGACTACTCCTACGAGCAGTACTTC. The chain couples TRBV10-3 to TRBJ2-7; TRBD2 agrees at 7 bases. CDR1 and CDR2 from the germline V gene are ENHRY and SYGVKD. With V trimmed by 0 bases and J by 0 bases, 5 bases remained unmatched. This CDR3 is 16 amino acids long.

This clone was detected only a few times. DNA for the CDR3: TGCAGCGTTGACCGACAGGGGTCCATCGAGACCCAGTACTTC. Its protein product is CSVDRQGSIETQYF. The V gene is TRBV29-1, the J gene TRBJ2-5; 8 nucleotides align to TRBD1. V shed 3 bases and J 5 bases; nucleotides not matched to a gene: 8. CDR1 and CDR2 from the germline V gene are SQVTM and ANQGSEA. This CDR3 region has 14 residues.

This sequence joins TRBV19 and TRBJ2-1; 8 bases line up with TRBD2. Germline CDR1 and CDR2: LNHDA and SQIVND (reference sequence). This CDR3 contains 13 residues. Trimming cost V 10 bases and J 6 bases; bases outside gene matches: 8. The CDR3 nucleotides are TGTGCCACCTCCGGGACTAGGCGCAATGAGCAGTTCTTC. Its translation is CATSGTRRNEQFF. Using reference TRBV19 and TRBJ2-1 for the parts outside the CDR3, the full variable domain is DGGITQSPKYLFRKEGQNVTLSCEQNLNHDAMYWYRQDPGQGLRLIYYSQIVNDFQKGDIAEGYSVSREKKESFPLTVTSAQKNPTAFYLCATSGTRRNEQFFGPGTRLTVL.

In the case of this clone: Germline and junction disagree at one end, which may indicate a read error. This chain connects TRBV5-6 to TRBJ2-1; D gene unclear. Germline lookup yields CDR1 SGHDT and CDR2 YYEEEE. CDR3 length: 12 residues. The CDR3 loop is CASSLGDNKQFF. The DNA of the CDR3 is TGTGCCAGCAGCTTGGGAGACAATAAGCAGTTCTTC.

In DNA form, the CDR3 reads TGTGCCAGCAGCTTAGAGGGACGACAGGGGAACACCGGGGAGCTGTTTTTT. This encodes CASSLEGRQGNTGELFF. The chain employs TRBV11-1 and TRBJ2-2; 7 positions agree with TRBD1. Germline V gene lookup returns CDR1 SGHAT and CDR2 FQDESV (reference sequence). The CDR3 spans 17 residues. The junction had 6 bases not matched to a gene; V was cut back by 1 base and J by 1 base.

The chain has TRBV29-1 and TRBJ2-7; TRBD1 is a possible D gene (6 bases). The CDR3 sequence is 12 residues long. Germline assignment: CDR1 SQVTM and CDR2 ANQGSEA. With 6 bases removed from V and 5 bases from J, the gap between germline ends came to 14 bases. The CDR3 region is CSVDSSEDEQYF. CDR3 sequence (DNA): TGCAGCGTGGACAGTTCTGAAGACGAGCAGTACTTC.

The rearrangement uses TRBV4-3 and TRBJ1-5; D unclear. The length of the CDR3 is 15 residues. Trimming left V 1 base short and J 6 bases short, with 13 bases between. Per germline, CDR1 LGHNA and CDR2 YSLEER. The CDR3 loop is CASSQGSGVSQPQHF. For the CDR3, the DNA is TGCGCCAGCAGCCAAGGTTCCGGGGTGAGTCAGCCCCAGCATTTT.

V gene TRBV9 combines with J gene TRBJ1-1; D not resolved. The CDR3 spans 14 residues. Germline loops: CDR1 SGDLS, CDR2 YYNGEE. The V end lost 1 base, the J end lost 1 base, and 8 bases lay between the germline ends. The CDR3 here is CASSVQTENTEAFF. CDR3 sequence (DNA): TGTGCCAGCAGCGTACAGACGGAGAACACTGAAGCTTTCTTT.

DNA of the CDR3: TGTGCCAGTAAGACGGGACCCTACGGCGGGGAGCTGTTTTTT. Residues: CASKTGPYGGELFF. The rearrangement links TRBV19 to TRBJ2-2, with D tentatively TRBD1 or TRBD2 (5 bases each). The CDR3 totals 14 residues. Per germline, CDR1 LNHDA and CDR2 SQIVND (reference sequence). Trimming removed 7 bases from V and 7 bases from J, with 16 bases in between.

A remark on this clone: Other DNA sequences in the same sample also yield this CDR3. J is TRBJ1-4 and V is TRBV29-1; perhaps TRBD1 as D (5 bases). Trimming left V 1 base short and J 11 bases short, with 8 bases between. The CDR3 consists of 11 residues. Looked up from germline, CDR1 is SQVTM and CDR2 is ANQGSEA. The CDR3 loop reads CSVEVGEKLFF. CDR3 coding DNA: TGCAGCGTTGAAGTAGGGGAGAAACTGTTTTTT.

The chain joins TRBV6-1 to TRBJ1-1; 11 nucleotides agree with TRBD1. There are 17 residues in the CDR3. The V gene's germline CDR1 is MNHNS and CDR2 SASEGT. V was clipped by 4 bases and J by 5 bases; unmatched bases: 12. In DNA, the CDR3 is TGTGCCAGCAGTGTGGAGGGACAGGGGGTAGGGGGAACTGAAGCTTTCTTT. Its translation is CASSVEGQGVGGTEAFF.

The chain carries TRBV30 and TRBJ2-5, with TRBD1 matching 9 bases. This CDR3 is 16 amino acids long. Germline V gene lookup returns CDR1 GTSNPN and CDR2 SVGIG (reference sequence). With V trimmed by 7 bases and J by 3 bases, 15 bases remained unmatched. CDR3 coding DNA: TGTGCCTTTCTCCTCCCGGGACAGGGACACAAAGAGACCCAGTACTTC. Residues: CAFLLPGQGHKETQYF.

This clone appeared once. The V and J genes are TRBV30 and TRBJ2-1; the match to TRBD2 covers 9 bases. Germline V gene lookup returns CDR1 GTSNPN and CDR2 SVGIG (reference sequence). This CDR3 contains 15 residues. Trimming removed 0 bases from V and 4 bases from J; junction bases left unmatched: 4. CDR3 coding DNA: TGTGCCTGGAGTGTACCAGCGGGGGGTTACAATGAGCAGTTCTTC. This translates into CAWSVPAGGYNEQFF.

The chain joins TRBV6-1 to TRBJ2-3, with D perhaps matching TRBD2 (6 bases). Germline V gene lookup returns CDR1 MNHNS and CDR2 SASEGT. The CDR3 extends over 15 amino acids. The V end was cut by 6 bases, the J end by 0 bases, with 13 bases between. CDR3 sequence (DNA): TGTGCCAGCAGAGAGCTAGCGACTAGCACAGATACGCAGTATTTT. This encodes CASRELATSTDTQYF.

The chain employs TRBV7-2 and TRBJ1-1, with 12 bases fitting TRBD1. The germline CDR1 and CDR2 sequences are SGHTA and FQGNSA. V gave up 6 bases and J gave up 11 bases; unmatched junction bases: 10. This CDR3 comprises 14 residues. In nucleotides, the CDR3 is TGTGCCAGCAGTTTACCCGGGACAGGGGGCATGGCTTTCTTT. It translates to CASSLPGTGGMAFF.

The rearrangement joins TRBV11-2 to TRBJ1-2; tentative D call: TRBD1 (5 bases). The CDR3 loop spans 14 amino acids. V was pared by 6 bases and J by 8 bases, with 19 bases between. Germline CDR1 is SGHAT and CDR2 is FQNNGV. The CDR3 DNA reads as TGTGCCAGCAGGAACCCAAGTGGTAGGGACGGCTACACCTTC. Its protein is CASRNPSGRDGYTF.

The chain uses TRBV7-3 and TRBJ2-4; tentative D call: TRBD2 (6 bases). This CDR3 is 15 amino acids long. V lost 4 bases and J 5 bases, leaving 15 bases between the germline ends. CDR1 SGHTA and CDR2 FQGTGA come from the germline V gene. CDR3 nucleotide sequence: TGTGCCAGCAGCTCCTTCACGTTAGCGGAAAACATTCAGTACTTC. Translation gives CASSSFTLAENIQYF.

The chain employs TRBV4-3 and TRBJ2-7, with a possible D match to TRBD2 (6 bases). Germline V CDR1 and CDR2: LGHNA, YSLEER. The CDR3 loop spans 14 amino acids. The V end lost 2 bases, the J end lost 2 bases, and 10 bases lay between the germline ends. The DNA for the CDR3 is TGCGCCAGCAGCCAATATTCGGGGGCCTACGAGCAGTACTTC. Translating gives CASSQYSGAYEQYF.

Only one count was recorded for this clone. The CDR3: CASSLETSETGELFF. Here the CDR3 DNA reads TGTGCCAGCAGCTTAGAAACTAGCGAGACCGGGGAGCTGTTTTTT. This chain connects TRBV13 to TRBJ2-2; TRBD2 aligns across 7 bases. This CDR3 spans 15 amino acids. The germline CDR1 and CDR2 sequences are PRHDT and FYEKMQ (reference sequence). J lost 5 bases, V lost 1 base, and 4 bases had no gene match.

The chain has TRBV28 and TRBJ2-7; 7 positions agree with TRBD1. J lost 4 bases, V lost 2 bases, and 8 bases had no gene match. Germline V gene sequence: CDR1 MDHEN, CDR2 SYDVKM. The CDR3 is 15 amino acids. The DNA of the CDR3 is TGTGCCAGCAGTTTACCCGGACAGGCTGGATACGAGCAGTACTTC. Translating it yields CASSLPGQAGYEQYF.

V gene TRBV28 combines with J gene TRBJ1-1, with TRBD1 matching over 7 bases. Looked up from germline, CDR1 is MDHEN and CDR2 is SYDVKM. The CDR3 has 11 amino acids. Germline trimming cut 6 bases from V and 8 bases from J; bases unmatched to any gene: 3. The CDR3 region is CASRSTGEAFF. The CDR3 nucleotides read TGTGCCAGCAGATCGACAGGGGAAGCTTTCTTT.